This is a list of T cell receptor beta chains from one sample in a study of blood T cell repertoires in COVID-19. Sequencing used immunoSEQ multiplex PCR; TCRdb keeps in-frame clones, though not all of them. The sample consists of just under 95,000 clones, over 70% of them appearing once. The sequenced sample was peripheral blood. The receptors here all came from a human donor in a cohort sampled during active COVID-19. Each CDR3 is given with its conserved first and last residue. The order of the fields is J gene, D gene, V gene, clone size, CDR3 protein, CDR3 DNA. A D gene is named only where the DNA matches it firmly. The size field is filled for only some rows; it gives once, few, many or a size class.

j_gene: TRBJ2-7; d_gene: NA; v_gene: TRBV3-1/TRBV3-2; abundance: NA; CDR3aa: CASSQQGDEQYF; CDR3nt: TGTGCCAGCAGCCAACAAGGGGACGAGCAGTACTTC
j_gene: TRBJ1-1; d_gene: TRBD1; v_gene: TRBV2; abundance: NA; CDR3aa: CASSENRQGRTEAFF; CDR3nt: TGTGCCAGCAGTGAAAATCGACAGGGGCGGACTGAAGCTTTCTTT
j_gene: TRBJ1-1; d_gene: NA; v_gene: TRBV11-3; abundance: NA; CDR3aa: CASSIQENTEAFF; CDR3nt: TGTGCCAGCAGCATTCAGGAGAACACTGAAGCTTTCTTT
j_gene: TRBJ1-1; d_gene: NA; v_gene: TRBV19; abundance: once; CDR3aa: CASSVDRTNTEAFF; CDR3nt: TGTGCCAGTAGTGTTGACAGGACAAACACTGAAGCTTTCTTT
j_gene: TRBJ2-7; d_gene: TRBD1; v_gene: TRBV7-8; abundance: NA; CDR3aa: CASSLGGDRGYEQYF; CDR3nt: TGTGCCAGCAGCTTAGGGGGGGACAGGGGCTACGAGCAGTACTTC
j_gene: TRBJ1-1; d_gene: NA; v_gene: TRBV7-3; abundance: NA; CDR3aa: CASSPEDEDTEAFF; CDR3nt: TGTGCCAGCAGCCCAGAAGATGAGGACACTGAAGCTTTCTTT
j_gene: TRBJ2-3; d_gene: NA; v_gene: TRBV12-3/TRBV12-4; abundance: NA; CDR3aa: CASSALAEHTQYF; CDR3nt: TGTGCCAGCAGTGCCCTAGCAGAACATACGCAGTATTTT
j_gene: TRBJ2-7; d_gene: NA; v_gene: TRBV18; abundance: NA; CDR3aa: CASSLGTTYEQYF; CDR3nt: TGTGCCAGCTCCCTTGGGACAACTTACGAGCAGTACTTC
j_gene: TRBJ1-6; d_gene: NA; v_gene: TRBV30; abundance: few; CDR3aa: CAWNRVNNSPLHF; CDR3nt: TGTGCCTGGAACCGAGTGAATAATTCACCCCTCCACTTT
j_gene: TRBJ1-3; d_gene: NA; v_gene: TRBV6-1; abundance: few; CDR3aa: CASSVGRAPGTGNTIYF; CDR3nt: TGTGCCAGCAGTGTTGGACGGGCCCCCGGGACTGGAAACACCATATATTTT
j_gene: TRBJ1-3; d_gene: NA; v_gene: TRBV30; abundance: NA; CDR3aa: CAWMLQGSGNTIYF; CDR3nt: TGTGCCTGGATGCTCCAGGGGTCTGGAAACACCATATATTTT
j_gene: TRBJ2-7; d_gene: NA; v_gene: TRBV18; abundance: NA; CDR3aa: CASSPTGLGSYEQYF; CDR3nt: TGTGCCAGCTCACCCACAGGGTTGGGTTCCTACGAGCAGTACTTC
j_gene: TRBJ2-1; d_gene: TRBD2; v_gene: TRBV11-1; abundance: NA; CDR3aa: CASSLAGTSGSSEQFF; CDR3nt: TGTGCCAGCAGCTTAGCAGGGACTAGCGGGTCGAGTGAGCAGTTCTTC
j_gene: TRBJ2-3; d_gene: TRBD2; v_gene: TRBV24-1; abundance: NA; CDR3aa: CATSDSVWTSGSYGDTQYF; CDR3nt: TGTGCCACCAGTGATTCCGTCTGGACTAGCGGGAGTTATGGAGATACGCAGTATTTT
j_gene: TRBJ2-5; d_gene: TRBD2; v_gene: TRBV19; abundance: once; CDR3aa: CASSMSAGVGETQYF; CDR3nt: TGTGCCAGTAGTATGAGTGCGGGGGTGGGGGAGACCCAGTACTTC
j_gene: TRBJ2-7; d_gene: NA; v_gene: TRBV15; abundance: once; CDR3aa: CATSGVGVPETYYEQYF; CDR3nt: TGTGCCACCAGCGGAGTAGGCGTCCCAGAGACTTACTACGAGCAGTACTTC
j_gene: TRBJ2-7; d_gene: TRBD2; v_gene: TRBV6-6; abundance: NA; CDR3aa: CASSYGLAVEQYF; CDR3nt: TGTGCCAGCAGTTACGGACTAGCGGTCGAGCAGTACTTC
j_gene: TRBJ2-7; d_gene: NA; v_gene: TRBV7-8; abundance: NA; CDR3aa: CASSLAVSTSPYEQYF; CDR3nt: TGTGCCAGCAGCTTAGCGGTTTCGACATCGCCCTACGAGCAGTACTTC
j_gene: TRBJ1-3; d_gene: TRBD1; v_gene: TRBV9; abundance: NA; CDR3aa: CASSVGGTANSGNTIYF; CDR3nt: TGTGCCAGCAGCGTAGGGGGGACAGCTAACTCTGGAAACACCATATATTTT
j_gene: TRBJ2-7; d_gene: NA; v_gene: TRBV5-1; abundance: NA; CDR3aa: CASRPQGSSDEQYF; CDR3nt: TGCGCCAGCAGGCCCCAGGGATCTAGCGACGAGCAGTACTTC
j_gene: TRBJ1-1; d_gene: NA; v_gene: TRBV29-1; abundance: few; CDR3aa: CSAYRGGANTEAFF; CDR3nt: TGCAGCGCCTATCGTGGGGGGGCGAACACTGAAGCTTTCTTT
j_gene: TRBJ2-7; d_gene: NA; v_gene: TRBV28; abundance: NA; CDR3aa: CASSLEQTYEQYF; CDR3nt: TGTGCCAGCAGTTTGGAGCAGACCTACGAGCAGTACTTC
j_gene: TRBJ1-2; d_gene: TRBD1; v_gene: TRBV29-1; abundance: NA; CDR3aa: CSVAKGQGDESYTF; CDR3nt: TGCAGCGTTGCGAAGGGACAGGGAGACGAGAGCTACACCTTC
j_gene: TRBJ2-7; d_gene: NA; v_gene: TRBV2; abundance: few; CDR3aa: CASRGTTYEQYF; CDR3nt: TGTGCCAGCAGGGGGACAACCTACGAGCAGTACTTC
j_gene: TRBJ1-3; d_gene: NA; v_gene: TRBV5-6; abundance: NA; CDR3aa: CASSFDTRGNTIYF; CDR3nt: TGTGCCAGCAGCTTTGACACCCGCGGGAACACCATATATTTT